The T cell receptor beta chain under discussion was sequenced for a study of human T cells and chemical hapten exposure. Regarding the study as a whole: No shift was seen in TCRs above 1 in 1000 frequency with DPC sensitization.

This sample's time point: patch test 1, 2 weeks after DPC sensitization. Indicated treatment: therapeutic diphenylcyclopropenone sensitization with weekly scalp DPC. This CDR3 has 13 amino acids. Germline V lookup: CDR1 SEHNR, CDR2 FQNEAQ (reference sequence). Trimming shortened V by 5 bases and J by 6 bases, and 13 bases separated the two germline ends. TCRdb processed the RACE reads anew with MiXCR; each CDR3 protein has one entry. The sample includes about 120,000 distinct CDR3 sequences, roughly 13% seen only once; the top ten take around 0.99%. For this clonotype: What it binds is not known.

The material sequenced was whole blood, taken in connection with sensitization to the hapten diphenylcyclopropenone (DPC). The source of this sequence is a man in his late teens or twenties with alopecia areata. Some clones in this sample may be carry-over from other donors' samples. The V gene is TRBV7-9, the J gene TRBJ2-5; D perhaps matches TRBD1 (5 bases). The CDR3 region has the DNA TGTGCCAGCAGCCCCCCCTCAGGGAAGACCCAGTACTTC. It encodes CASSPPSGKTQYF. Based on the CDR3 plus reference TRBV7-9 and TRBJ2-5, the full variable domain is DTGVSQNPRHKITKRGQNVTFRCDPISEHNRLYWYRQTLGQGPEFLTYFQNEAQLEKSRLLSDRFSAERPKGSFSTLEIQRTEQGDSAMYLCASSPPSGKTQYFGPGTRLLVL.